This T cell receptor (beta chain) was profiled in a study of radiation and T cells in renal cell carcinoma. There are 17 residues in the CDR3. J lost 8 bases, V lost 2 bases, and 11 bases had no gene match. Germline CDR1 and CDR2: SGHNT and YYREEE (reference sequence). Notes on this clone: The antigen is not known.

Time point in this sample: blood 2 weeks post-SBRT. Treatment specified: 15 Gy SBRT to primary tumor, nephrectomy 4 weeks later. Sequencing was performed with immunoSEQ multiplex PCR; in TCRdb, only in-frame clones are kept and a portion is missing. Of 100,000 to 150,000 clones listed, over 75% are singletons. General study results and limits: In blood, top tumor clones expanded by 2 weeks, shrinking by 4.

This TCR derives from a man aged 45-65 years with renal cell carcinoma. The chain is built from TRBV5-4 and TRBJ2-1, with 12 bases fitting TRBD2. This sample comprised blood, obtained from a patient whose treatment included radiotherapy and nephrectomy. CDR3 nucleotide sequence: TGTGCCAGCAGCTTTGGGGTTGCTAGCGGGAGGGTCGATGAGCAGTTCTTC. Amino acid sequence: CASSFGVASGRVDEQFF.